The clone carrying this T cell receptor beta chain was seen repeatedly, ten times or more. The target antigen is unknown. The entry originates in a study of CD8 T cells in ankylosing spondylitis. Findings and limits, study-wide: Significant enrichment of disease-linked clones was reportedly seen in matched ankylosing spondylitis synovial fluid.

As the method for making TCR beta libraries, quantitative 5'-RACE with molecular barcodes was used. Via MiXCR, TCRdb re-called the 5' RACE reads, giving one row per CDR3 protein. Found here are around 320,000 distinct CDR3 sequences, less than 25% of them singletons; the top ten hold roughly 4%. Germline CDR1 DFQATT, CDR2 SNEGSKA (reference sequence). The CDR3 extends over 12 amino acids. The V end lost 3 bases, the J end lost 0 bases, and 5 bases lay between the germline ends. The gene calls are TRBV20-1 and TRBJ2-5; D possibly corresponds to TRBD1 (5 bases). Material: blood, either unsorted or a sorted T cell fraction (not recorded which). The receptor was isolated from a female donor with ankylosing spondylitis or in good health (not recorded which). The DNA of the CDR3 is TGCAGTGCTAGGACAGACCAAGAGACCCAGTACTTC. As protein: CSARTDQETQYF.